A single sample gave rise to the 17 T cell receptor beta chains below, sequenced in a study of CD8+ T cells in alopecia areata. RNA was extracted and reverse transcribed into cDNA as the sequencing template. The protocol was immunoSEQ multiplex PCR, while the TCRdb copy is restricted to in-frame clones and leaves out a portion. The profile shows some 120,000 clones, over 60% of them singletons. Treatment of the sample: oral pan-JAK inhibitor, 5-10 mg twice daily. The sample in question was CD4+ T cells sorted from blood, obtained at week 4, from a patient treated with tofacitinib. These receptors all come from a human donor with alopecia areata.

This chain links TRBV2 with TRBJ2-5, with TRBD2 as a possible D gene (6 bases). CDR3 length: 14 residues. In germline, CDR1 is SNHLY, CDR2 FYNNEI. Trimming took 6 bases from V and 3 from J, leaving 14 bases between them. CDR3 coding DNA: TGTGCCAGCAGGAGTTGGGACTTAGAAGAGACCCAGTACTTC. Encoded protein: CASRSWDLEETQYF.

The chain combines TRBV7-2 with TRBJ2-1; TRBD1 aligns across 7 bases. The CDR3 contains 15 residues. Per germline, CDR1 SGHTA and CDR2 FQGNSA. With V trimmed by 3 bases and J by 12 bases, 14 bases remained unmatched. CDR3 loop: CASSFTRTGPSRQFF. The DNA for the CDR3 is TGTGCCAGCAGCTTTACTAGGACAGGACCCTCTAGGCAGTTCTTC.

In this sample, this clone turned up once. The V call is TRBV2, the J call TRBJ1-2; D not certain. The germline V gene encodes CDR1 SNHLY and CDR2 FYNNEI. The V gene lost 8 bases and the J gene lost 4 bases, with 11 bases spanning the gap. CDR3 size: 12 residues. In DNA form, the CDR3 reads TGTGCCAGCTTCTCCGAAAGCTATGGCTACACCTTC. Its protein is CASFSESYGYTF.

This clone was seen a few times. The V and J genes are TRBV23-1 and TRBJ2-7; 11 bases match TRBD2. Being an ORF, TRBV23-1 has a function that is uncertain. V was pared by 4 bases and J by 1 base, with 9 bases of the junction left unmatched. The CDR3 contains 17 residues. The CDR3 nucleotides read TGCGCCAGCAGTCGCATACCGGGACTAGCGGCTTCCTACGAGCAGTACTTC. Encoded protein: CASSRIPGLAASYEQYF.

This chain joins TRBV6-5 and TRBJ1-1, with unresolved D. The V end lost 8 bases, the J end lost 1 base, and 11 bases lay between the germline ends. Germline-derived CDR1 and CDR2 are MNHEY and SVGAGI. CDR3 length: 13 residues. CDR3 residues: CASHGSANTEAFF. In DNA form, the CDR3 reads TGTGCCAGCCACGGGTCGGCGAACACTGAAGCTTTCTTT.

This chain uses TRBV7-8 with TRBJ2-3; 9 bases agree with TRBD2. CDR1 and CDR2 from the germline V gene are SGHVS and FQNEAQ. The junction had 12 bases not matched to a gene; V was cut back by 2 bases and J by 3 bases. CDR3 length: 18 residues. The CDR3 protein is CASSLSLLAGEDTDTQYF. In DNA form, the CDR3 reads TGTGCCAGCAGCTTATCGCTTTTAGCGGGAGAAGATACAGATACGCAGTATTTT. Based on the CDR3 plus reference TRBV7-8 and TRBJ2-3, the full variable domain is GAGVSQSPRYKVAKRGQDVALRCDPISGHVSLFWYQQALGQGPEFLTYFQNEAQLDKSGLPSDRFFAERPEGSVSTLKIQRTQQEDSAVYLCASSLSLLAGEDTDTQYFGPGTRLTVL.

V gene TRBV9 combines with J gene TRBJ2-1; TRBD2 matches at 9 bases. CDR3 length: 15 amino acids. From germline, CDR1 is SGDLS and CDR2 YYNGEE. After removal of 3 bases from V and 5 bases from J, the junction contained 6 bases not matched to a gene. In DNA, the CDR3 is TGTGCCAGCAGCGGTGGGGGACTAGCTCACAATGAGCAGTTCTTC. As protein: CASSGGGLAHNEQFF.

The chain is built from TRBV5-6 and TRBJ1-4; D unresolved. The CDR3 has 13 amino acids. Trimming removed 1 base at V and 8 bases at J, with 9 bases between. Germline CDR1 and CDR2: SGHDT and YYEEEE. CDR3 sequence (DNA): TGTGCCAGCAGCTTGAGGGCGGCGGAAAAACTGTTTTTT. The encoded protein is CASSLRAAEKLFF.

The chain links TRBV11-2 to TRBJ2-7, with unresolved D. Germline loops: CDR1 SGHAT, CDR2 FQNNGV. This CDR3 has 12 amino acids. The V end was cut by 4 bases, the J end by 7 bases, with 11 bases between. This CDR3 is CASSSENAEQYF. DNA of the CDR3: TGTGCCAGCAGCTCCGAAAACGCAGAGCAGTACTTC.

The genes are TRBV11-3 and TRBJ2-2; 7 positions agree with TRBD1. CDR1 is SGHNT, CDR2 YENEEA, per germline. The CDR3 totals 15 residues. After removal of 3 bases from V and 5 bases from J, the junction contained 6 bases not matched to a gene. The CDR3 sequence: CASSLGTENTGELFF. As DNA, the CDR3 is TGTGCCAGCAGCTTGGGGACAGAAAATACCGGGGAGCTGTTTTTT.

The chain is built from TRBV19 and TRBJ2-1; 7 bases map to TRBD2. This CDR3 is built from 14 residues. The V gene end was trimmed by 3 bases and the J gene end by 8 bases; junction bases not matched to a gene: 7. Germline lookup yields CDR1 LNHDA and CDR2 SQIVND (reference sequence). CDR3 protein: CASSMGGSRDEQFF. The CDR3 DNA follows: TGTGCCAGTAGTATGGGGGGGAGTCGCGATGAGCAGTTCTTC.

This chain joins TRBV5-1 and TRBJ2-1, with 7 bases fitting TRBD1. Germline lookup yields CDR1 SGHRS and CDR2 YFSETQ. The CDR3 loop spans 14 amino acids. The V segment lost 4 bases and the J segment 5 bases; nucleotides outside the gene matches: 6. The CDR3 sequence: CASSRDTGDNEQFF. CDR3 bases: TGCGCCAGCAGCCGGGACACAGGGGACAATGAGCAGTTCTTC.

This rearrangement joins TRBV7-2 to TRBJ1-4, with D unresolved. Germline CDR1 SGHTA, CDR2 FQGNSA. V lost 8 bases and J 4 bases, leaving 11 bases between the germline ends. The CDR3 covers 13 residues. Here the CDR3 DNA reads TGTGCCAGCGGCCGGGTGCGTAATGAAAAACTGTTTTTT. It encodes CASGRVRNEKLFF.

This clone was seen only once. V usage is TRBV20-1 and J usage is TRBJ2-7, with D uncertain. This CDR3 comprises 11 residues. Germline values: CDR1 DFQATT, CDR2 SNEGSKA (reference sequence). Trimming stripped 3 bases from V and 7 bases from J, with 10 bases between. The CDR3: CSASGLWEQYF. The CDR3 nucleotides read TGCAGTGCTAGCGGGCTTTGGGAGCAGTACTTC.

This chain joins TRBV7-3 and TRBJ2-1, with D perhaps matching TRBD1 or TRBD2 (7 bases each). V was clipped by 3 bases and J by 10 bases, with 19 bases between them. Germline-derived CDR1 and CDR2 are SGHTA and FQGTGA. The CDR3 contains 15 residues. The CDR3 spells CASSFAAGEGAEQFF. The CDR3 DNA sequence: TGTGCCAGCAGCTTTGCGGCAGGGGAGGGGGCGGAGCAGTTCTTC.

The J gene is TRBJ2-7, the V gene TRBV5-6; D is possibly TRBD1 (5 bases). The CDR3 is 12 amino acids. Deletions cut 2 bases from V and 4 bases from J, with 7 bases between. CDR1 SGHDT and CDR2 YYEEEE come from the germline V gene. In DNA form, the CDR3 reads TGTGCCAGCAGCTTAGGGGAATACGAGCAGTACTTC. Encoded protein: CASSLGEYEQYF.

V is TRBV4-3 and J is TRBJ2-1, with D possibly matching TRBD1 (6 bases). Germline V lookup: CDR1 LGHNA, CDR2 YSLEER. The CDR3 sequence is 13 residues long. V lost 4 bases, J lost 8 bases, and 12 bases lay in between. The CDR3 reads CASSRTGNDEQFF. DNA for the CDR3: TGCGCCAGCAGCCGCACAGGGAATGATGAGCAGTTCTTC.